This T cell receptor beta chain emerged from a study of technical replicates of blood from a few donors. The V gene lost 0 bases and the J gene lost 7 bases, with 11 bases spanning the gap. The CDR3 contains 14 residues. CDR1 and CDR2 from the germline V gene are SGHRS and YFSETQ. Method: immunoSEQ multiplex PCR; TCRdb's copy keeps in-frame clones and lacks some. Of tens of thousands of clones listed, around 94% are singletons. Material for sequencing was T cells isolated from PBMCs. The receptor's source is a human donor in good health. This rearrangement joins TRBV5-1 to TRBJ2-1; possible D gene TRBD1, 6 bases. The CDR3: CASSLDREINEQFF. CDR3 coding DNA: TGCGCCAGCAGCTTGGACAGGGAGATAAATGAGCAGTTCTTC.